These 2 T cell receptor beta chains came from one sample sequenced in a study of cytomegalovirus exposure and HLA in healthy donors. The PCR had 60 Vbeta and 13 Jbeta primers. Data came from immunoSEQ multiplex PCR; TCRdb stores just in-frame clones and leaves some out. Of around 150,000 clones in the sample, about 72% were seen once. The sample was PBMCs. These receptor sequences come from a man aged 45-65 years in good health and CMV-seropositive.

The chain is built from TRBV18 and TRBJ1-4, with TRBD1 identical over 7 bases. The CDR3 consists of 13 residues. V lost 2 bases, J lost 11 bases, and 5 bases stayed unmatched. Germline assignment: CDR1 KGHSH and CDR2 LQKENI. The CDR3 loop reads CASSPNDRDKLFF. CDR3 coding DNA: TGTGCCAGCTCACCAAACGACAGGGACAAACTGTTTTTT.

The J gene is TRBJ2-1, the V gene TRBV18; TRBD2 is a possible D gene (5 bases). CDR1 is KGHSH, CDR2 LQKENI, per germline. V dropped 0 bases and J dropped 4 bases, with 7 bases sitting between them. There are 14 residues in the CDR3. The CDR3 loop is CASSPPGEYNEQFF. The CDR3 region has the DNA TGTGCCAGCTCACCACCGGGAGAGTACAATGAGCAGTTCTTC.